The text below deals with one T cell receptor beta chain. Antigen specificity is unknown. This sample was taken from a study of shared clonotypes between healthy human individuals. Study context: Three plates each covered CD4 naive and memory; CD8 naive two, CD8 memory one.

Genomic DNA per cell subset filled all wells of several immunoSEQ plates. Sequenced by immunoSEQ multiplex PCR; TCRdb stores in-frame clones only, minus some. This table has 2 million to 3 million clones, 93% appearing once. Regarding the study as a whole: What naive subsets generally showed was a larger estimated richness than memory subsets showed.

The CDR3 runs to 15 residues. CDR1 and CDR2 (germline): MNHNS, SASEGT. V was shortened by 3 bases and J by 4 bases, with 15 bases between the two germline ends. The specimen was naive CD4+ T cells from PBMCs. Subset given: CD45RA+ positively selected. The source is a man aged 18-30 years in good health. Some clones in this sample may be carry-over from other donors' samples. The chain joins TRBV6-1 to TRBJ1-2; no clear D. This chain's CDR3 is CASSELHLYSYGYTF. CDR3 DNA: TGTGCCAGCAGTGAGTTGCACCTCTATTCCTATGGCTACACCTTC.